This TCR beta chain emerged from a study of post-analysis software for immune sequencing data. Prepared TCR beta cDNA libraries contained unique molecular identifiers. TCRdb processed the PCR reads anew with MiXCR; each CDR3 protein has one entry. The repertoire consists of 750,000 to 950,000 distinct CDR3 sequences, with around 50% occurring once and the leading ten covering approximately 4.5%. This CDR3 region has 13 residues. The V segment lost 3 bases and the J segment 6 bases; nucleotides outside the gene matches: 4. Note on this clonotype: Its antigen is currently unknown.

The study's findings and limits: Multiple sclerosis patients showed significantly lower normalized Chao1 diversity than controls did. Patients used five TRBV segments, including TRBV5-6, TRBV5-1 and TRBV20-1, more often than controls.

The chain recombines TRBV12-3 or TRBV12-4 with TRBJ2-7; 8 bases align to TRBD1. Sequenced sample: blood. This receptor was identified in a girl between 5 and 17 years old with multiple sclerosis. In DNA form, the CDR3 reads TGTGCCAGCAGTTTCGGACAGGGTCTCGAGCAGTACTTC. It translates to CASSFGQGLEQYF.